Each of the 32 T cell receptor beta chains below was sequenced from the same sample in a study of control samples from healthy donors and cancer patients. TCRdb keeps only in-frame clones here, not all; method: immunoSEQ multiplex PCR. The sample holds 90,000 or so clones; less than 85% are singletons and the top ten take 30% to 40%. The sample consisted of PBMCs. Receptors originate from a man aged 65-85 years with lung cancer.

This clone was seen just once. This chain connects TRBV10-2 to TRBJ2-2; no definite D call. The V gene lost 9 bases and the J gene lost 5 bases, with 10 bases spanning the gap. Germline V gene data show CDR1 as WSHSY and CDR2 as SAAADI. The CDR3 loop spans 12 amino acids. The CDR3 DNA is TGCGCCAGTTCTAGAGCGACCGGGGAGCTGTTTTTT. It is translated as CASSRATGELFF.

This clone was found once. This sequence joins TRBV7-9 and TRBJ1-1; D is unclear. From germline, CDR1 is SEHNR and CDR2 FQNEAQ (reference sequence). The CDR3 consists of 13 residues. Deletions cut 6 bases from V and 4 bases from J, with 12 bases between. As DNA, the CDR3 is TGTGCCAGCAGGGAGGGTGGCGGCACTGAAGCTTTCTTT. It is translated as CASREGGGTEAFF.

The gene calls are TRBV4-3 and TRBJ2-1; D gene ambiguous. From germline, CDR1 is LGHNA and CDR2 YSLEER. The CDR3 is made up of 14 amino acids. V was pared by 2 bases and J by 8 bases, with 13 bases between. CDR3 region: CASSQLSRVYEQFF. The CDR3 DNA follows: TGCGCCAGCAGCCAACTCTCTAGGGTCTATGAGCAGTTCTTC.

This clone was seen a single time. The chain is built from TRBV5-1 and TRBJ1-5; D gene uncertain. This CDR3 has 13 amino acids. Trimming left V 0 bases short and J 0 bases short, with 1 base between. Germline V gene data show CDR1 as SGHRS and CDR2 as YFSETQ. CDR3: CASSLASNQPQHF. CDR3 sequence (DNA): TGCGCCAGCAGCTTGGCTAGCAATCAGCCCCAGCATTTT.

V and J are TRBV5-1 and TRBJ1-1; a weak D match, TRBD1 (6 bases). Germline V gene sequence: CDR1 SGHRS, CDR2 YFSETQ. With 0 bases removed from V and 5 bases from J, the gap between germline ends came to 14 bases. The CDR3 length is 15 residues. The CDR3 nucleotides read TGCGCCAGCAGCTTGGAAACAGGGTTTGGGACTGAAGCTTTCTTT. This translates into CASSLETGFGTEAFF.

The chain uses TRBV5-1 and TRBJ2-1; no definite D call. The CDR3 is 15 residues long. CDR1 and CDR2 from the germline V gene are SGHRS and YFSETQ. Trimming removed 0 bases at V and 0 bases at J, with 7 bases between. CDR3 sequence (DNA): TGCGCCAGCAGCTTGGGTGGGGTCTCCTACAATGAGCAGTTCTTC. It translates to CASSLGGVSYNEQFF.

V usage is TRBV11-2 and J usage is TRBJ2-7; TRBD2 matches at 9 bases. CDR1 is SGHAT, CDR2 FQNNGV, per germline. CDR3 length equals 19 residues. V trimming: 3 bases; J trimming: 0 bases; junction bases outside the gene matches: 15. The CDR3 region has the DNA TGTGCCAGCAGCTTTTGGCGGGGGGGCCCCCGGGGAAGCTCCTACGAGCAGTACTTC. Its protein is CASSFWRGGPRGSSYEQYF.

The rearrangement joins TRBV18 to TRBJ1-1; D is unclear. CDR1 and CDR2 from the germline V gene are KGHSH and LQKENI. The CDR3 covers 15 residues. Trimming shortened V by 3 bases and J by 1 base, and 12 bases separated the two germline ends. This chain's CDR3 is CASSPRDPGNTEAFF. DNA of the CDR3: TGTGCCAGCTCACCTAGGGATCCCGGGAACACTGAAGCTTTCTTT.

V usage is TRBV19 and J usage is TRBJ2-3, with a weak D call TRBD2 (6 bases). Between the trimmed V and J ends, which lost 2 bases and 8 bases, there was a span of 20 bases. CDR1 LNHDA and CDR2 SQIVND come from the germline V gene (reference sequence). CDR3 length: 16 residues. CDR3 residues: CASSITLASAGGTQYF. The DNA for the CDR3 is TGTGCCAGTAGTATAACCTTGGCTAGCGCTGGGGGTACGCAGTATTTT. Filled out from reference TRBV19 and TRBJ2-3, the complete variable domain reads DGGITQSPKYLFRKEGQNVTLSCEQNLNHDAMYWYRQDPGQGLRLIYYSQIVNDFQKGDIAEGYSVSREKKESFPLTVTSAQKNPTAFYLCASSITLASAGGTQYFGPGTRLTVL.

The chain has TRBV28 and TRBJ1-2; tentative D call: TRBD1 (6 bases). The V gene's germline CDR1 is MDHEN and CDR2 SYDVKM. The CDR3 runs to 14 residues. V lost 7 bases and J 2 bases, leaving 14 bases between the germline ends. CDR3 DNA sequence: TGTGCCAGCACCCTCGGGCAGGGGAACTATGGCTACACCTTC. Protein: CASTLGQGNYGYTF.

In this sample, this clone turned up a few times. The chain couples TRBV4-3 to TRBJ2-1, with a weak D call TRBD1 (6 bases). CDR1 and CDR2 from the germline V gene are LGHNA and YSLEER. The CDR3 contains 15 residues. Between the trimmed V and J ends, which lost 7 bases and 7 bases, there was a span of 20 bases. The CDR3 nucleotides read TGCGCCAGCACCAGGGCGCAGGCAGGGGAGAATGAGCAGTTCTTC. Encoded protein: CASTRAQAGENEQFF.

The CDR3 spells CASSRSGSQSEQYF. The CDR3 coding sequence is TGTGCCAGCAGTCGTTCCGGGTCCCAAAGTGAGCAGTACTTC. The V gene is TRBV6-5, the J gene TRBJ2-7; D unresolved. Germline assignment: CDR1 MNHEY and CDR2 SVGAGI. V was pared by 5 bases and J by 7 bases, with 18 bases between. The length of the CDR3 is 14 residues.

This chain joins TRBV6-5 and TRBJ1-2, with D possibly matching TRBD1 (6 bases). Trimming removed 7 bases from V and 2 bases from J, with 17 bases in between. This CDR3 spans 15 amino acids. Germline CDR1 reads MNHEY; CDR2 reads SVGAGI. The DNA of the CDR3 is TGTGCCAGCAATACCGGGACACGGGGGAACTATGGCTACACCTTC. Protein product: CASNTGTRGNYGYTF.

V usage is TRBV28 and J usage is TRBJ2-1, with D possibly being TRBD2 (6 bases). V lost 5 bases and J lost 0, with 14 bases in between. Germline loops: CDR1 MDHEN, CDR2 SYDVKM. CDR3 length equals 16 residues. This CDR3 reads CASSTLAGLSYNEQFF. The DNA of the CDR3 is TGTGCCAGCAGTACTCTCGCGGGGCTCTCCTACAATGAGCAGTTCTTC. Looking up the rest from reference TRBV28 and TRBJ2-1 gives the full variable domain: DVKVTQSSRYLVKRTGEKVFLECVQDMDHENMFWYRQDPGLGLRLIYFSYDVKMKEKGDIPEGYSVSREKKERFSLILESASTNQTSMYLCASSTLAGLSYNEQFFGPGTRLTVL.

In its sample, this clone was seen a few times. The chain employs TRBV19 and TRBJ1-5; 10 bases match TRBD1. V was clipped by 1 base and J by 3 bases; unmatched bases: 6. CDR3 length: 17 residues. Germline-derived CDR1 and CDR2 are LNHDA and SQIVND (reference sequence). CDR3 sequence: CASSIGGGQGTNQPQHF. The CDR3 nucleotides read TGTGCCAGTAGTATAGGTGGGGGACAGGGGACCAATCAGCCCCAGCATTTT.

The chain has TRBV30 and TRBJ1-1, with no clear D. Trimming pared 1 base from V and 1 base from J, leaving 10 bases between. The germline V gene has CDR1 GTSNPN and CDR2 SVGIG (reference sequence). The CDR3 sequence is 14 residues long. The CDR3 loop is CAWSEDIRNTEAFF. The DNA for the CDR3 is TGTGCCTGGAGTGAAGACATCCGGAACACTGAAGCTTTCTTT.

The V call is TRBV7-9, the J call TRBJ1-6; D is unclear. CDR1 is SEHNR, CDR2 FQNEAQ, per germline (reference sequence). V lost 2 bases and J 5 bases, leaving 10 bases between the germline ends. The CDR3 contains 15 residues. CDR3 protein: CASSLLGSDNSPLHF. The CDR3 DNA sequence: TGTGCCAGCAGCTTACTTGGGTCGGATAATTCACCCCTCCACTTT.

This rearrangement joins TRBV29-1 to TRBJ2-3, with 7 nucleotides matching TRBD1. Looked up from germline, CDR1 is SQVTM and CDR2 is ANQGSEA. With V trimmed by 8 bases and J by 2 bases, 13 bases remained unmatched. The CDR3 consists of 15 residues. The chain's CDR3 is CSIHIRGQATDTQYF. The CDR3 DNA is TGCAGCATCCATATCCGAGGACAGGCCACAGATACGCAGTATTTT.

As regards this clone: An end of the junction does not agree with germline; a read error may underlie this. This sequence joins TRBV10-3 and TRBJ1-1, with TRBD1 identical over 11 bases. CDR1 and CDR2 (germline): ENHRY, SYGVKD. The CDR3 is made up of 15 amino acids. The CDR3 nucleotides are TGTGCCACCAGTCCTGGACAGGGGGCGCGAACTGAAGCTTTCTTT. Translated, it gives CATSPGQGARTEAFF.

The rearrangement uses TRBV5-1 and TRBJ1-6; 8 bases fit TRBD1. Per the germline V gene, CDR1 is SGHRS and CDR2 is YFSETQ. The CDR3 spans 15 residues. V dropped 0 bases and J dropped 7; count of bases not matched to a gene: 3. CDR3 DNA: TGCGCCAGCAGCTTGGAGGACAGGGACAATTCACCCCTCCACTTT. This gives the protein CASSLEDRDNSPLHF.

The rearrangement links TRBV6-1 to TRBJ1-3; D not resolved. Germline CDR1 reads MNHNS; CDR2 reads SASEGT. The CDR3 has 12 amino acids. Trimming shortened V by 2 bases and J by 8 bases, and 7 bases separated the two germline ends. CDR3 nucleotides: TGTGCCAGCAGTGAAAGCGAGTACACCATATATTTT. Residues: CASSESEYTIYF.

V and J are TRBV9 and TRBJ2-7, with D tentatively TRBD2 (5 bases). V gave up 0 bases and J gave up 6 bases, with 10 bases separating them. Germline loops: CDR1 SGDLS, CDR2 YYNGEE. There are 13 residues in the CDR3. The CDR3 region has the DNA TGTGCCAGCAGCGTAGCTGTGGGGAGCGAGCAGTACTTC. It codes for CASSVAVGSEQYF.

This clone came up once. The J gene is TRBJ2-7, the V gene TRBV28, with TRBD1 as a possible D gene (5 bases). V dropped 4 bases and J dropped 2 bases, with 12 bases sitting between them. This CDR3 has 14 residues. Germline-derived CDR1 and CDR2 are MDHEN and SYDVKM. The CDR3 region is CASSSGSWAYEQYF. The CDR3 DNA reads as TGTGCCAGCAGTTCAGGGTCATGGGCCTACGAGCAGTACTTC.

V usage is TRBV10-3 and J usage is TRBJ2-3; tentative D call: TRBD2 (7 bases). The CDR3 has 13 residues. CDR1 ENHRY and CDR2 SYGVKD come from the germline V gene. The V end lost 4 bases, the J end lost 5 bases, and 10 bases lay between the germline ends. The CDR3 sequence: CAISAGGIDTQYF. The DNA for the CDR3 is TGTGCCATCAGTGCGGGGGGCATAGATACGCAGTATTTT.

The chain employs TRBV12-3 or TRBV12-4 and TRBJ2-3, with TRBD1 matching over 7 bases. The CDR3 is made up of 13 amino acids. With V trimmed by 0 bases and J by 14 bases, 8 bases remained unmatched. For the CDR3, the DNA is TGTGCCAGCAGTTTAGCGACACAGGGGACGTCGTATTTT. Its protein product is CASSLATQGTSYF.

The V gene is TRBV5-4, the J gene TRBJ1-2; tentative D call: TRBD1 (6 bases). Germline V gene data show CDR1 as SGHNT and CDR2 as YYREEE (reference sequence). Trimming cost V 0 bases and J 8 bases, with 17 bases left between them. CDR3 length: 15 amino acids. CDR3 sequence reads: CASSLDFRGSRGYTF. As DNA, the CDR3 is TGTGCCAGCAGCTTGGATTTTAGGGGGTCGAGGGGCTACACCTTC.

The J gene is TRBJ1-2, the V gene TRBV19; tentatively, D is TRBD1 (5 bases). Germline V lookup: CDR1 LNHDA, CDR2 SQIVND (reference sequence). V was shortened by 3 bases and J by 2 bases, with 16 bases between the two germline ends. The CDR3 contains 16 residues. CDR3 protein: CASSIQSRDGNYGYTF. CDR3 nucleotide sequence: TGTGCCAGTAGTATCCAGTCTAGGGACGGGAACTATGGCTACACCTTC.

This chain uses TRBV19 with TRBJ1-6; no firm D call. Trimming removed 4 bases at V and 10 bases at J, with 17 bases between. Germline lookup yields CDR1 LNHDA and CDR2 SQIVND (reference sequence). The CDR3 extends over 15 amino acids. The CDR3 sequence: CASSNPGTLGSPLHF. The CDR3 coding sequence is TGTGCCAGTAGTAACCCCGGAACCTTGGGCTCACCCCTCCACTTT.

The chain uses TRBV30 and TRBJ2-1, with D perhaps given as TRBD1 or TRBD2 (7 bases each). There are 14 residues in the CDR3. CDR1 GTSNPN and CDR2 SVGIG come from the germline V gene (reference sequence). V gave up 8 bases and J gave up 4 bases, with 18 bases separating them. The CDR3: CARGVQGGYNEQFF. DNA of the CDR3: TGTGCCCGTGGGGTCCAGGGGGGGTACAATGAGCAGTTCTTC.

This chain uses TRBV28 with TRBJ1-2; 11 nucleotides line up with TRBD1. The V and J ends lost 5 bases and 4 bases, in that order; junction bases with no gene match: 12. CDR3 length: 17 amino acids. Germline CDR1 is MDHEN and CDR2 is SYDVKM. In DNA, the CDR3 is TGTGCCAGCAGTCCCGGACAGGGGGCCGGCGGATTCTATGGCTACACCTTC. Its translation: CASSPGQGAGGFYGYTF.

The rearrangement joins TRBV2 to TRBJ2-6; weak D call: TRBD2 (5 bases). The ends were cut back, 3 bases at V and 1 base at J, with 7 bases in the middle. Per germline, CDR1 SNHLY and CDR2 FYNNEI. CDR3 length equals 15 residues. The CDR3 sequence: CASSDPGSGANVLTF. CDR3 DNA: TGTGCCAGCAGTGACCCGGGATCTGGGGCCAACGTCCTGACTTTC. The whole variable domain, remainder taken from reference TRBV2 and TRBJ2-6, is EPEVTQTPSHQVTQMGQEVILRCVPISNHLYFYWYRQILGQKVEFLVSFYNNEISEKSEIFDDQFSVERPDGSNFTLKIRSTKLEDSAMYFCASSDPGSGANVLTFGAGSRLTVL.

This sequence joins TRBV9 and TRBJ2-3; D gene uncertain. Germline values: CDR1 SGDLS, CDR2 YYNGEE. The CDR3 spans 15 residues. V was cut by 0 bases and J by 0 bases, with 8 bases left in between. The CDR3 DNA reads as TGTGCCAGCAGCGTAGTGAAGGGAAGCACAGATACGCAGTATTTT. Translated: CASSVVKGSTDTQYF.